Following are 27 T cell receptor beta chains from one sample sequenced in a study of naive and memory T cell subsets. TCR cDNA received a 3' ligated oligonucleotide that carried a UMI. Ligated cDNA underwent four rounds of PCR with nested alpha and beta constant region primers and SP2. From the 5' RACE reads, TCRdb called clonotypes with MiXCR, one entry per CDR3 protein. The sample lists approximately 52,000 distinct CDR3 sequences, 4.7% seen once, with under 0.95% in the top ten. These receptors were obtained from a female donor in good health.

This clonotype was counted many times. The chain is built from TRBV6-5 and TRBJ1-2, with 10 bases fitting TRBD1. This CDR3 has 16 residues. V was clipped by 6 bases and J by 7 bases; unmatched bases: 14. Per the germline V gene, CDR1 is MNHEY and CDR2 is SVGAGI. CDR3 protein: CASSQWVDRGLSGYTF. Written as DNA, the CDR3 is TGTGCCAGCAGCCAATGGGTCGACAGGGGGCTTTCTGGCTACACCTTC.

DNA for the CDR3: TGTGCCAGCAGTAGCGGGATTCAAGAGACCCAGTACTTC. It translates to CASSSGIQETQYF. This rearrangement joins TRBV6-5 to TRBJ2-5; 7 bases match TRBD2. The CDR3 loop spans 13 amino acids. Germline trimming cut 5 bases from V and 2 bases from J; bases unmatched to any gene: 2. Germline values: CDR1 MNHEY, CDR2 SVGAGI.

This clonotype was seen repeatedly, ten times or more. The V gene is TRBV5-1, the J gene TRBJ2-3; 10 bases fit TRBD2. CDR3 length equals 15 residues. Trimming at V came to 1 base and at J to 4 bases, leaving 3 bases not matched to a gene. Germline CDR1 and CDR2: SGHRS and YFSETQ. The CDR3 region has the DNA TGCGCCAGCAGCTTGAACGGACTAGCGGCAGATACGCAGTATTTT. Amino acids: CASSLNGLAADTQYF. The variable domain in full, completed from reference TRBV5-1 and TRBJ2-3, reads KAGVTQTPRYLIKTRGQQVTLSCSPISGHRSVSWYQQTPGQGLQFLFEYFSETQRNKGNFPGRFSGRQFSNSRSEMNVSTLELGDSALYLCASSLNGLAADTQYFGPGTRLTVL.

This clonotype was counted many times. V and J are TRBV14 and TRBJ2-2; no definite D call. CDR1 is SGHDN and CDR2 is FVKESK in the germline V gene. V lost 0 bases to trimming and J lost 2 bases, with 16 bases between them. This CDR3 region has 18 residues. The CDR3: CASSQEPLWASNTGELFF. DNA of the CDR3: TGTGCCAGCAGCCAAGAACCCTTGTGGGCCAGTAACACCGGGGAGCTGTTTTTT.

This clonotype has a count of ten or more. The CDR3 loop reads CSARVGDYGYTF. The DNA of the CDR3 is TGCAGTGCTAGAGTCGGGGACTATGGCTACACCTTC. The chain joins TRBV20-1 to TRBJ1-2; no clear D. The ends were cut back, 1 base at V and 3 bases at J, with 6 bases in the middle. The length of the CDR3 is 12 residues. Germline CDR1 reads DFQATT; CDR2 reads SNEGSKA (reference sequence).

This clonotype has ten or more counts. V and J are TRBV12-3 or TRBV12-4 and TRBJ1-5; maybe TRBD1 (6 bases). V was pared by 4 bases and J by 6 bases, with 25 bases between. CDR3 length: 18 amino acids. Here the CDR3 reads CASSSRGGAFSSGQPQHF. CDR3 coding DNA: TGTGCCAGCAGTTCTCGGGGGGGCGCCTTTAGCTCTGGTCAGCCCCAGCATTTT.

This clonotype is judged medium-sized (0.01 to 0.1%). This chain links TRBV27 with TRBJ2-1; TRBD1 agrees at 8 bases. This CDR3 region has 17 residues. With V trimmed by 11 bases and J by 1 base, 16 bases remained unmatched. Per the germline V gene, CDR1 is MNHEY and CDR2 is SMNVEV (reference sequence). The CDR3 loop reads CAAGPQGGASSYNEQFF. The CDR3, as DNA: TGTGCCGCAGGGCCACAGGGGGGCGCATCTTCCTACAATGAGCAGTTCTTC.

The chain recombines TRBV5-6 with TRBJ2-1; D gene unclear. CDR3 length equals 14 residues. V dropped 4 bases and J dropped 7 bases, with 15 bases sitting between them. Germline V gene sequence: CDR1 SGHDT, CDR2 YYEEEE. CDR3 loop: CASSLGLGINEQFF. The CDR3 nucleotides read TGTGCCAGCAGCCTTGGCCTAGGGATAAATGAGCAGTTCTTC.

This clonotype was counted at least ten times. The chain couples TRBV4-1 to TRBJ2-1, with 7 nucleotides matching TRBD2. The junction had 6 bases not matched to a gene; V was cut back by 4 bases and J by 0 bases. CDR1 and CDR2 (germline): MGHRA, YSYEKL. The CDR3 length is 16 residues. CDR3 in amino acids: CASSPMGGSSYNEQFF. DNA for the CDR3: TGCGCCAGCAGCCCCATGGGGGGGAGCTCCTACAATGAGCAGTTCTTC.

This clonotype has at least ten counts. V gene TRBV5-1 combines with J gene TRBJ2-1; maybe TRBD1 (5 bases). The V gene lost 6 bases and the J gene lost 1 base, with 5 bases spanning the gap. CDR1 is SGHRS and CDR2 is YFSETQ in the germline V gene. The length of the CDR3 is 12 residues. The chain's CDR3 is CASKGSYNEQFF. DNA of the CDR3: TGCGCCAGCAAGGGGTCCTACAATGAGCAGTTCTTC.

There are many counts of this clonotype. The rearrangement links TRBV27 to TRBJ2-1; D is unresolved. V was cut by 3 bases and J by 5 bases, with 8 bases left in between. The CDR3 extends over 13 amino acids. CDR1 is MNHEY and CDR2 is SMNVEV in the germline V gene (reference sequence). CDR3 region: CASSFTHDNEQFF. The CDR3 bases are TGTGCCAGCAGTTTTACTCACGACAATGAGCAGTTCTTC.

The chain links TRBV11-2 to TRBJ2-7; D not certain. The germline CDR1 and CDR2 sequences are SGHAT and FQNNGV. CDR3 length: 13 residues. V was pared by 1 base and J by 3 bases, with 7 bases between. This CDR3 reads CASSLATDYEQYF. Written as DNA, the CDR3 is TGTGCCAGCAGCTTAGCAACGGACTACGAGCAGTACTTC.

This clonotype occurred many times. The V call is TRBV5-4, the J call TRBJ2-1, with 7 bases lining up with TRBD1. This CDR3 is 15 amino acids long. Trimming removed 2 bases from V and 6 bases from J; junction bases left unmatched: 8. Germline V CDR1 and CDR2: SGHNT, YYREEE (reference sequence). As DNA, the CDR3 is TGTGCCAGCAGCTTCCGCGACAGGGTTATCAATGAGCAGTTCTTC. It yields the protein CASSFRDRVINEQFF.

This clonotype was seen ten or more times. The chain links TRBV9 to TRBJ1-1; D remains unclear. CDR1 is SGDLS, CDR2 YYNGEE, per germline. The CDR3 is made up of 14 amino acids. Trimming left V 1 base short and J 0 bases short, with 7 bases between. CDR3 coding DNA: TGTGCCAGCAGCGTAACACAGCTGAACACTGAAGCTTTCTTT. This encodes CASSVTQLNTEAFF.

This clonotype was seen many times. The chain couples TRBV28 to TRBJ2-7; the match to TRBD2 covers 10 bases. This CDR3 spans 14 amino acids. After removal of 8 bases from V and 5 bases from J, the junction contained 9 bases not matched to a gene. CDR1 MDHEN and CDR2 SYDVKM come from the germline V gene. The CDR3 DNA is TGTGCCAGCCGCCCTAGCGGGAGAGGTAACGAGCAGTACTTC. It codes for CASRPSGRGNEQYF.

Notes on this clonotype: A much larger clone lies one base from this, so it may be a read error. The conserved phenylalanine or tryptophan is not found at the CDR3 terminus, so this likely reflects a read error. The J gene is TRBJ2-1, the V gene TRBV12-3 or TRBV12-4; maybe TRBD1 (6 bases). This CDR3 comprises 15 residues. V lost 6 bases, J lost 6 bases, and 18 bases lay in between. The CDR3 loop reads CASRTGIGYRNEQFS. Written as DNA, the CDR3 is TGTGCCAGCAGGACAGGCATTGGCTACCGCAATGAGCAGTTCTCC.

This clonotype was seen at least ten times. The gene calls are TRBV20-1 and TRBJ2-7; D may be TRBD1 or TRBD2 (5 bases each). The CDR3 extends over 10 amino acids. Germline V CDR1 and CDR2: DFQATT, SNEGSKA (reference sequence). V gave up 4 bases and J gave up 8 bases, with 9 bases separating them. CDR3 bases: TGCAGTGCTACTCAGGGACAGCAGTACTTC. This codes for CSATQGQQYF.

The chain is built from TRBV29-1 and TRBJ2-5; 12 bases are shared with TRBD2. Germline CDR1 reads SQVTM; CDR2 reads ANQGSEA. There are 13 residues in the CDR3. The J segment lost 4 bases and the V segment lost 7 bases, leaving 4 bases of the junction unmatched. CDR3 in DNA: TGCAGCGCAAAGGGACTAGCGGGAGAGACCCAGTACTTC. Protein: CSAKGLAGETQYF.

This clonotype has ten or more counts. CDR3 coding DNA: TGTGCCAGCAGACAGGGTAGCGAAAAACTGTTTTTT. It codes for CASRQGSEKLFF. The chain uses TRBV12-3 or TRBV12-4 and TRBJ1-4; D perhaps matches TRBD1 (6 bases). The CDR3 is made up of 12 amino acids. V lost 6 bases to trimming and J lost 8 bases, with 10 bases between them.

This clonotype occurred a few times. The CDR3 is CASSLGCPDTQYF. The CDR3 nucleotides read TGCGCCAGCAGCTTAGGGTGCCCAGATACGCAGTATTTT. The chain couples TRBV5-1 to TRBJ2-3; D ambiguous. The CDR3 contains 13 residues. The germline V gene has CDR1 SGHRS and CDR2 YFSETQ. Trimming took 2 bases from V and 4 from J, leaving 8 bases between them.

Many counts were recorded for this clonotype. The rearrangement joins TRBV20-1 to TRBJ2-3; either TRBD1 or TRBD2 may supply D (5 bases each). This CDR3 comprises 13 residues. The V end was cut by 3 bases, the J end by 5 bases, with 12 bases between. CDR1 DFQATT and CDR2 SNEGSKA come from the germline V gene (reference sequence). In DNA, the CDR3 is TGCAGTGCTAGGAGGGGCTACCGAGATACGCAGTATTTT. Protein sequence: CSARRGYRDTQYF.

In this sample, this clonotype turned up many times. The rearrangement uses TRBV11-2 and TRBJ2-7; D gene uncertain. The CDR3 spans 15 residues. V dropped 5 bases and J dropped 2 bases, with 16 bases sitting between them. Germline V lookup: CDR1 SGHAT, CDR2 FQNNGV. For the CDR3, the DNA is TGTGCCAGCAGCCCCTGGACGGATCTCGCCTACGAGCAGTACTTC. It specifies CASSPWTDLAYEQYF.

At least ten counts were recorded for this clonotype. The gene calls are TRBV21-1 and TRBJ2-5; TRBD2, the table's D call, lacks a check against the DNA. TRBV21-1 is a pseudogene locus. The CDR3 has 16 amino acids. The CDR3 protein is CASSTRLAGIGETQYF. CDR3 DNA sequence: TGTGCCAGCAGCACTAGACTAGCGGGAATTGGAGAGACCCAGTACTTC.

The chain has TRBV6-5 and TRBJ1-2, with a possible D match to TRBD1 (5 bases). The CDR3 totals 14 residues. The germline CDR1 and CDR2 sequences are MNHEY and SVGAGI. V lost 10 bases to trimming and J lost 6 bases, with 21 bases between them. The CDR3 reads CATRDGFSWDGYTF. The CDR3 DNA is TGTGCCACCCGGGACGGATTTAGTTGGGATGGCTACACCTTC.

The table lists this clonotype with many counts. The genes are TRBV7-2 and TRBJ1-6; TRBD1 matches at 8 bases. The V gene end was trimmed by 4 bases and the J gene end by 10 bases; junction bases not matched to a gene: 6. The germline V gene encodes CDR1 SGHTA and CDR2 FQGNSA. This CDR3 is built from 14 residues. The CDR3 nucleotides are TGTGCCAGCAGCTCGACAGGGGAGAGATCACCCCTCCACTTT. Translating it yields CASSSTGERSPLHF.

This clonotype was picked up many times. The chain has TRBV28 and TRBJ2-5; D is uncertain. The CDR3 is made up of 14 amino acids. The V gene's germline CDR1 is MDHEN and CDR2 SYDVKM. V lost 4 bases, J lost 1 base, and 10 bases lay in between. CDR3 protein: CASSSPHIQETQYF. The CDR3 nucleotides are TGTGCCAGCAGTTCGCCACATATCCAAGAGACCCAGTACTTC.

The sample holds a few counts of this clonotype. The DNA for the CDR3 is TGTGCCAGCAGCGTCCGCGGGAGTCTCCCCTACAATGAGCAGTTCTTC. Its protein product is CASSVRGSLPYNEQFF. The genes are TRBV9 and TRBJ2-1; 7 nucleotides line up with TRBD2. The CDR3 extends over 16 amino acids. CDR1 is SGDLS and CDR2 is YYNGEE in the germline V gene. V trimming: 2 bases; J trimming: 2 bases; junction bases outside the gene matches: 7.